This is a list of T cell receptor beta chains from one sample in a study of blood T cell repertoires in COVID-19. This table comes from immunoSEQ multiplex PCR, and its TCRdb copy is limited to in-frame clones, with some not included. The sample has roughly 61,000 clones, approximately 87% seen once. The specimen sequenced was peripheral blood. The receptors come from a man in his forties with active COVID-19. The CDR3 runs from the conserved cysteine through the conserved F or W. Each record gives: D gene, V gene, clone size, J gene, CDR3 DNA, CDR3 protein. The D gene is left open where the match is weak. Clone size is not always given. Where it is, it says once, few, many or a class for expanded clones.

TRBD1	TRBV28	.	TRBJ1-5	TGTGCCAGCAGTTTAACAGGGGGCAATCAGCCCCAGCATTTT	CASSLTGGNQPQHF
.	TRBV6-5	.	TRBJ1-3	TGTGCCAGCAGTTACTCGAGACAACCTGGAAACACCATATATTTT	CASSYSRQPGNTIYF
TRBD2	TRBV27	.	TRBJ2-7	TGTGCCAGCAGTTTATCCCCGCTAGCGGCAGCCTACGAGCAGTACTTC	CASSLSPLAAAYEQYF
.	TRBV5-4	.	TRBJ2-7	TGTGCCAGCAGCTTGACAGGAAACTCCTACGAGCAGTACTTC	CASSLTGNSYEQYF
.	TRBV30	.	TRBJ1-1	TGTGCCTGGAGTGTACGGGGAGCCCGGGGCACTGAAGCTTTCTTT	CAWSVRGARGTEAFF
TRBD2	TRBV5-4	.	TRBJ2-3	TGTGCCAGCAGCTCAGGGACTAGCGGGACCACAGATACGCAGTATTTT	CASSSGTSGTTDTQYF
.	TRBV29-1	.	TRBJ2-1	TGCAGCTCAACTGCCGAAGGGAGTATCGTCCCCAATGAGCAGTTCTTC	CSSTAEGSIVPNEQFF
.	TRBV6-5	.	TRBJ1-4	TGTGCCAGCAGCTTCCTCAGTGGCGCGGATGAAAAACTGTTTTTT	CASSFLSGADEKLFF
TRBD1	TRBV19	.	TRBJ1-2	TGTGCCAGTAGTATTCAGGGGACAGCCTATGGCTACACCTTC	CASSIQGTAYGYTF
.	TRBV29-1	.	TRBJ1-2	TGCAGCGACTCGGACAGAGTTAACTATGGCTACACCTTC	CSDSDRVNYGYTF
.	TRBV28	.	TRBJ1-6	TGTGCCAGCAGTTTTATCAGGGGACGGATTTCACCCCTCCACTTT	CASSFIRGRISPLHF
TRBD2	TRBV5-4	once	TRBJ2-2	TGTGCCAGCACTCCCGGAGGGGCTAGCGGGAGGGCCCCCGGGGAGCTGTTTTTT	CASTPGGASGRAPGELFF
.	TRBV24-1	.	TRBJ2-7	TGTGCCACCAGTGATTGGGCCAGGGACGAGCAGTACTTC	CATSDWARDEQYF
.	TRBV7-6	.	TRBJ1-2	TGTGCCAGCAGCTTGGAGTTGGGCTATGGCTACACCTTC	CASSLELGYGYTF
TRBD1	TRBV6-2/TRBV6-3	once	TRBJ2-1	TGTGCCAGCAGCCGACAGGGGGTGGATGAGCAGTTCTTC	CASSRQGVDEQFF
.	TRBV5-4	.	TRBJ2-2	TGTGCCAGCAGCCCCAGGTCCACCGGGGAGCTGTTTTTT	CASSPRSTGELFF
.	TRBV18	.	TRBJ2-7	TGTGCCAGCTCACCATCCTGGGGCAAAACCTCCTACGAGCAGTACTTC	CASSPSWGKTSYEQYF
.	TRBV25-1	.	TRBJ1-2	TGTGCCAGCAGTGAATCGGGTCAGGGAAATGGCTACACCTTC	CASSESGQGNGYTF
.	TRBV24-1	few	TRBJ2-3	TGTGCCACCAGTGACCCCCGGGAGGATACGCAGTATTTT	CATSDPREDTQYF
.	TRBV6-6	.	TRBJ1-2	TGTGCCAGCAGTTATCTTCCGCCTACGGGATATGGCTACACCTTC	CASSYLPPTGYGYTF
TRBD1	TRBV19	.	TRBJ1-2	TGTGCCAGCGAAATTACAGGGGCCTATGGCTACACCTTC	CASEITGAYGYTF
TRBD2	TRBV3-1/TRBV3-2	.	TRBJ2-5	TGTGCCAGCAGCCAAGGGTCTAGCGGGAGAGAGGAGACCCAGTACTTC	CASSQGSSGREETQYF
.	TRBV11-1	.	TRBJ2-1	TGTGCCAGCAGCTTAGTGGTAACAGACAATGAGCAGTTCTTC	CASSLVVTDNEQFF
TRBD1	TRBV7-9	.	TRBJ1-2	TGTGCCAGCGTCCCGTCCAGGACAGGGGGAAATGGCTACACCTTC	CASVPSRTGGNGYTF
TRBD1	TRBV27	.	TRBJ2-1	TGTGCCAGCAGCAGGACAGGGGGCGAGGTAGGAGATGAGCAGTTCTTC	CASSRTGGEVGDEQFF
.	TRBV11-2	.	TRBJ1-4	TGTGCCAGCAGCTTGGGACGGGACATCGAAAAACTGTTTTTT	CASSLGRDIEKLFF
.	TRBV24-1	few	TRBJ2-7	TGTGCCACCAGTGACTCTGACGGAGGGTACGAGCAGTACTTC	CATSDSDGGYEQYF
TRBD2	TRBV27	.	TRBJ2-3	TGTGCCAGCAGTCGTGTGGGGACTAGCAGCCTTACGCAGTATTTT	CASSRVGTSSLTQYF
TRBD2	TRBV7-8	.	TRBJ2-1	TGTGCCAGCAGCGTATTGCCGGGACTAGCTGTTGAGCAGTTCTTC	CASSVLPGLAVEQFF
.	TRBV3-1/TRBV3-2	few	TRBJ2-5	TGTGCCAGCAGCCAAGTTTCCGCTGTGGCGGGTTCCCTAGACTTC	CASSQVSAVAGSLDF
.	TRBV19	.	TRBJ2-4	TGTGCCAGTAGTATATGGGGCGATCTAGCCAAAAACATTCAGTACTTC	CASSIWGDLAKNIQYF
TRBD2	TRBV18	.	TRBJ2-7	TGTGCCAGCTCTCCTCTGACCGGGACTAGCGGGGCTCAGTACTTC	CASSPLTGTSGAQYF
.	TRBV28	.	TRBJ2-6	TGTGCCAGCAGCTCCCTTCCCGAGTTTTCTGGGGCCAACGTCCTGACTTTC	CASSSLPEFSGANVLTF
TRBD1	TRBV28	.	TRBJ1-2	TGTGCCAGCAGTTTCCTTAAGCAGGGGGCTGACTATGGCTACACCTTC	CASSFLKQGADYGYTF
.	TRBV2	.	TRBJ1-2	TGTGCCAGCGACGGGGAGTCTAACTATGGCTACACCTTC	CASDGESNYGYTF
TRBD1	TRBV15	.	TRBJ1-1	TGTGCCACCAGCAGAGCCAATTCACAGGGGTACACTGAAGCTTTCTTT	CATSRANSQGYTEAFF
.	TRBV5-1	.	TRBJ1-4	TGCGCCAGCAGCTTGACTGAAACTAATGAAAAACTGTTTTTT	CASSLTETNEKLFF
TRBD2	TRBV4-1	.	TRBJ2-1	TGCGCCAGCAGCCAAGATTCGACTAGCGGGACGGTTGGGCATGAGCAGTTCTTC	CASSQDSTSGTVGHEQFF
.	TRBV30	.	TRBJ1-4	TGTGCCTGGAGTTCGGGAGGGGCCTCAAGTGAAAAACTGTTTTTT	CAWSSGGASSEKLFF
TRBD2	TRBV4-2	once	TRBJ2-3	TGTGCCAGCAGCCAGGTTAGCGGGAGGGCAGATACGCAGTATTTT	CASSQVSGRADTQYF
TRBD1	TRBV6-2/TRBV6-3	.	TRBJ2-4	TGTGCCAGCAGTGCGACGATGGGACAGGGGGGAAACATTCAGTACTTC	CASSATMGQGGNIQYF
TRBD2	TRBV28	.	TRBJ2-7	TGTGCCAGCAGTTGGGGGAGGGCTTACGAGCAGTACTTC	CASSWGRAYEQYF
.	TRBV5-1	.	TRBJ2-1	TGCGCCAGCAGCGTAGCCCCTAATGACTACAATGAGCAGTTCTTC	CASSVAPNDYNEQFF
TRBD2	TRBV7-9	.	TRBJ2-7	TGTGCCAGCACCACCGGGGGGTACGAGCAGTACTTC	CASTTGGYEQYF
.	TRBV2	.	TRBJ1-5	TGTGCCAGCGGTCGGGGGGCAGGGAGCAATCAGCCCCAGCATTTT	CASGRGAGSNQPQHF
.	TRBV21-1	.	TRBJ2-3	TGTGCCAGCAGCAAAGTCTCTCCCAGGGGAGAGACAGATACGCAGTATTTT	CASSKVSPRGETDTQYF
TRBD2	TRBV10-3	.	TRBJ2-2	TGTGCCTGCGGGGGGCGGGGCGGGGAGCTGTTTTTT	CACGGRGGELFF
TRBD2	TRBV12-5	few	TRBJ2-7	TGTGCTAGTGGTTTGGTAGGGACTAGCGGCCCCTACGAGCAGTACTTC	CASGLVGTSGPYEQYF
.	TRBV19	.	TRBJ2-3	TGTGCCAGTAGTATCCGGAGCGGGACAGATACGCAGTATTTT	CASSIRSGTDTQYF
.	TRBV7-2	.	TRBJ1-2	TGTGCCAGCAGCTCCGGGGGGACTGACTATGGCTACACCTTC	CASSSGGTDYGYTF
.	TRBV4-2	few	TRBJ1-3	TGTGCCAGCAGCCAAGAGGACAGCTCCGGAAACACCATATATTTT	CASSQEDSSGNTIYF
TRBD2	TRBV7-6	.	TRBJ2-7	TGTGCCAGCAGCTTAAGGCGGCTAGCGGGCACCTACGAGCAGTACTTC	CASSLRRLAGTYEQYF
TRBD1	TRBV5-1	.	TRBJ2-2	TGCGCCAGCAGCCCCCGGACAGGGGGAGGCGGGGAGCTGTTTTTT	CASSPRTGGGGELFF